The rows below give T cell receptor beta chains drawn from one sample of a study of OX40 agonist ivuxolimab in advanced cancers. Profiled with immunoSEQ multiplex PCR; TCRdb holds only in-frame clones, not every one. The table includes roughly 39,000 clones, approximately 90% detected once. Source: CD4+ or CD8+ T cells sorted from blood, taken in a trial of the OX40 agonist ivuxolimab. The receptors derive from an adult with an advanced solid tumor such as melanoma, head and neck, liver or kidney cancer. Both conserved end residues are part of each CDR3. A D gene is named only where the DNA matches it firmly. Not all rows give a size; the values are once, few, many and, for expanded clones, a class.

size: once; D: TRBD1; J: TRBJ2-7; V: TRBV6-5; CDR3: CASRRSRDRVDEQYF; DNA: TGTGCCAGCAGACGAAGCCGGGACAGGGTGGACGAGCAGTACTTC
size: -; D: -; J: TRBJ2-5; V: TRBV5-6; CDR3: CASSTQMETQYF; DNA: TGTGCCAGCAGCACTCAAATGGAGACCCAGTACTTC
size: -; D: -; J: TRBJ2-6; V: TRBV10-3; CDR3: CATAGSGANVLTF; DNA: TGTGCCACCGCTGGGTCTGGGGCCAACGTCCTGACTTTC
size: -; D: TRBD1; J: TRBJ2-1; V: TRBV28; CDR3: CASSPPGQGANEQFF; DNA: TGTGCCAGCAGTCCCCCCGGACAGGGGGCGAATGAGCAGTTCTTC
size: once; D: TRBD2; J: TRBJ2-5; V: TRBV30; CDR3: CAWGGRGMETQYF; DNA: TGTGCCTGGGGTGGGCGGGGGATGGAGACCCAGTACTTC
size: -; D: TRBD1; J: TRBJ1-5; V: TRBV10-1; CDR3: CAIPQGVGGGQPQHF; DNA: TGCGCCATCCCCCAGGGGGTGGGAGGGGGTCAGCCCCAGCATTTT
size: -; D: -; J: TRBJ2-1; V: TRBV5-1; CDR3: CASSQGPTGEQFF; DNA: TGCGCCAGCAGCCAGGGACCAACGGGTGAGCAGTTCTTC
size: -; D: -; J: TRBJ2-7; V: TRBV5-4; CDR3: CRAGSQGYEQYF; DNA: TGTCGAGCGGGCTCACAAGGCTACGAGCAGTACTTC
size: once; D: -; J: TRBJ1-4; V: TRBV5-6; CDR3: CASSANRVATNEKLFF; DNA: TGTGCCAGCAGCGCAAACAGGGTTGCAACTAATGAAAAACTGTTTTTT
size: -; D: -; J: TRBJ1-2; V: TRBV7-8; CDR3: CASSLGGRDNYGYTF; DNA: TGTGCCAGCAGCTTAGGAGGGAGAGATAACTATGGCTACACCTTC
size: -; D: -; J: TRBJ2-7; V: TRBV28; CDR3: CASSVLEEQYF; DNA: TGTGCCAGCAGTGTCCTGGAAGAGCAGTACTTC
size: -; D: -; J: TRBJ2-4; V: TRBV7-9; CDR3: CASSLELWMGDTKNIQYF; DNA: TGTGCCAGCAGCTTAGAATTATGGATGGGGGACACAAAAAACATTCAGTACTTC
size: -; D: -; J: TRBJ2-7; V: TRBV29-1; CDR3: CSATRTDRHEQYF; DNA: TGCAGCGCTACTCGGACAGATAGGCACGAGCAGTACTTC
size: -; D: -; J: TRBJ2-1; V: TRBV19; CDR3: CASSITSYNEQFF; DNA: TGTGCCAGTAGTATAACATCCTACAATGAGCAGTTCTTC
size: -; D: TRBD1; J: TRBJ1-5; V: TRBV6-6; CDR3: CASSLRTGGNQPQHF; DNA: TGTGCCAGCAGCCTTCGGACAGGGGGCAATCAGCCCCAGCATTTT
size: -; D: -; J: TRBJ2-4; V: TRBV7-8; CDR3: CASSSVRDSQNIQYF; DNA: TGTGCCAGCAGCTCGGTGCGGGACTCCCAAAACATTCAGTACTTC
size: few; D: -; J: TRBJ2-1; V: TRBV19; CDR3: CASSIGGGNEQFF; DNA: TGTGCCAGTAGTATAGGTGGGGGAAATGAGCAGTTCTTC
size: -; D: -; J: TRBJ1-1; V: TRBV4-1; CDR3: CASSQKTGFTEAFF; DNA: TGCGCCAGCAGCCAGAAAACAGGGTTCACTGAAGCTTTCTTT
size: -; D: -; J: TRBJ1-1; V: TRBV6-6; CDR3: CASARAEAFF; DNA: TGTGCCAGCGCGAGGGCTGAAGCTTTCTTT
size: -; D: -; J: TRBJ1-2; V: TRBV15; CDR3: CATRQETGPYGYTF; DNA: TGTGCCACCAGACAAGAGACAGGTCCCTATGGCTACACCTTC
size: -; D: TRBD2; J: TRBJ2-1; V: TRBV7-6; CDR3: CASSRPSGRSNNEQFF; DNA: TGTGCCAGCAGCCGCCCTAGCGGGAGGAGCAACAATGAGCAGTTCTTC
size: -; D: -; J: TRBJ1-1; V: TRBV11-2; CDR3: CASSLAAFNTEAFF; DNA: TGTGCCAGCAGCTTAGCAGCTTTTAACACTGAAGCTTTCTTT
size: -; D: TRBD2; J: TRBJ2-1; V: TRBV5-1; CDR3: CASSLWGGGGGRSDNEQFF; DNA: TGCGCCAGCAGCTTGTGGGGCGGGGGAGGCGGGAGGAGCGACAATGAGCAGTTCTTC